Listed here are 19 T cell receptor beta chains from one sample, sequenced in a study of blood T cells in healthy people across ages (dated by TCRdb to the mid-2010s). Libraries were made using 5' RACE. Instrument on record: Illumina HiSeq 2500. A second PCR of 7 to 11 cycles was run with a J-beta primer mix and a sample-barcoded 5' primer. TCRdb ran its own pipeline on the public reads, namely fastp trimming at Q25 and MiXCR clone calling, and kept in-frame beta chains. Merged by CDR3 protein, the rows form single entries marked with the most common genes and DNA. In this sample the table shows some 850,000 distinct CDR3 sequences, under 30% of which occur a single time. The ten largest clones represent approximately 2.9% of the sample. These data are also associated with another study on T cells of mothers and their children.

The sequencing input was blood. These TCRs come from a boy younger than 18 in good health.

V and J are TRBV5-1 and TRBJ1-2, with D possibly TRBD1 on 5 matching bases. The CDR3 runs to 13 residues. Germline-derived CDR1 and CDR2 are SGHRS and YFSETQ. V lost 4 bases and J lost 8, with 15 bases in between. In DNA, the CDR3 is TGCGCCAGCAGCGGGGACCCTCGGAACGGCTACACCTTC. Its translation: CASSGDPRNGYTF.

This clonotype showed up just a few times. CDR3 in amino acids: CASTPAGLGIGEQYF. CDR3 nucleotide sequence: TGTGCCAGCACCCCCGCGGGACTAGGGATTGGCGAGCAGTACTTC. The chain combines TRBV2 with TRBJ2-5; 8 bases agree with TRBD2. The J call may be wrong; the DNA end is better matched by TRBJ2-7. From germline, CDR1 is SNHLY and CDR2 FYNNEI. This CDR3 spans 15 amino acids.

The V and J genes are TRBV6-5 and TRBJ2-5, with D possibly TRBD2 on 5 matching bases. The J call is doubtful: the DNA matches TRBJ2-7 better. Germline assignment: CDR1 MNHEY and CDR2 SVGAGI. The CDR3 consists of 14 residues. CDR3 residues: CASSPGLEAYEQYF. The DNA of the CDR3 is TGTGCCAGCAGCCCCGGACTGGAAGCCTACGAGCAGTACTTC.

This clonotype was observed a few times. The chain combines TRBV20-1 with TRBJ2-3, with 12 bases fitting TRBD2. CDR1 and CDR2 (germline): DFQATT, SNEGSKA (reference sequence). The trim removed 1 base at V and 4 bases at J, leaving 9 bases unmatched. This CDR3 has 17 residues. The CDR3 reads CSARGTSGARDPDTQYF. The CDR3 DNA is TGCAGTGCTAGAGGGACTAGCGGGGCCCGAGACCCAGATACGCAGTATTTT.

This clonotype was observed a handful of times. The chain has TRBV6-1 and TRBJ1-5; 8 bases fit TRBD1. Germline V gene data show CDR1 as MNHNS and CDR2 as SASEGT. The CDR3 has 17 amino acids. The trim removed 1 base at V and 7 bases at J, leaving 12 bases unmatched. CDR3 nucleotide sequence: TGTGCCAGCAGTGAAGGAGTGGGACAGGCACTGAGGCAGCCCCAGCATTTT. This translates into CASSEGVGQALRQPQHF.

The J gene is TRBJ1-5, the V gene TRBV20-1, with 8 bases aligning to TRBD1. CDR3 length: 16 amino acids. V dropped 5 bases and J dropped 11; count of bases not matched to a gene: 20. Germline V gene lookup returns CDR1 DFQATT and CDR2 SNEGSKA (reference sequence). CDR3 DNA sequence: TGCAGTGCTGTCCTCGGGACAGGTGGGCAACAATCAGCCCAGCATTTT. Amino acids: CSAVLGTGGQQSAQHF.

V gene TRBV14 combines with J gene TRBJ2-5; TRBD2 matches at 12 bases. The end of the DNA fits TRBJ2-1 better, so the J call may be wrong. Germline values: CDR1 SGHDN, CDR2 FVKESK. This CDR3 is built from 15 residues. Written as DNA, the CDR3 is TGTGCCAGCAGCCAGATCGGACTAGCGGGGACTGAGCAGTTCTTC. It yields the protein CASSQIGLAGTEQFF.

V gene TRBV4-1 combines with J gene TRBJ2-4, with D unresolved. Deletions cut 2 bases from V and 5 bases from J, with 4 bases between. Per germline, CDR1 MGHRA and CDR2 YSYEKL. This CDR3 spans 12 amino acids. Here the CDR3 reads CASSQRENIQYF. Here the CDR3 DNA reads TGCGCCAGCAGCCAACGAGAAAACATTCAGTACTTC.

The chain has TRBV12-3 or TRBV12-4 and TRBJ1-6, with a tentative D call TRBD1 (5 bases). Trimming took 6 bases from V and 7 from J, leaving 16 bases between them. The CDR3 contains 15 residues. CDR3 coding DNA: TGTGCCAGCAGCCCGACCGGGACCCTAAATTCACCCCTCCACTTT. This gives the protein CASSPTGTLNSPLHF.

CDR3 sequence (DNA): TGTGCCAGCAGTTTCACGCTAGCGGTCGAGCAGTACTTC. Its translation is CASSFTLAVEQYF. The rearrangement uses TRBV12-3 or TRBV12-4 and TRBJ2-7, with TRBD2 identical over 7 bases. This CDR3 is built from 13 residues. Trimming at V came to 3 bases and at J to 6 bases, leaving 5 bases not matched to a gene.

The V and J genes are TRBV27 and TRBJ1-2; 10 bases agree with TRBD1. This CDR3 region has 15 residues. V gave up 3 bases and J gave up 1 base; unmatched junction bases: 2. From germline, CDR1 is MNHEY and CDR2 SMNVEV (reference sequence). DNA for the CDR3: TGTGCCAGCAGTTTGGGACAGGGGCTTAACTATGGCTACACCTTC. Protein sequence: CASSLGQGLNYGYTF.

The DNA for the CDR3 is TGTGCCTGGAGCATTTTCTCATCAGGGGAGGGCTACACCTTC. Translated: CAWSIFSSGEGYTF. The J gene is TRBJ1-2, the V gene TRBV30; tentatively, D is TRBD1 (6 bases). V gave up 3 bases and J gave up 8 bases, with 19 bases separating them. Germline-derived CDR1 and CDR2 are GTSNPN and SVGIG (reference sequence). This CDR3 is built from 14 residues. The full variable domain, completed using reference TRBV30 and TRBJ1-2, is SQTIHQWPATLVQPVGSPLSLECTVEGTSNPNLYWYRQAAGRGLQLLFYSVGIGQISSEVPQNLSASRPQDRQFILSSKKLLLSDSGFYLCAWSIFSSGEGYTFGSGTRLTVV.

This clonotype has only a few counts. This sequence joins TRBV30 and TRBJ2-5; TRBD1 is a possible D gene (6 bases). The CDR3 extends over 14 amino acids. CDR1 GTSNPN and CDR2 SVGIG come from the germline V gene (reference sequence). V was pared by 0 bases and J by 5 bases, with 13 bases between. Here the CDR3 reads CAWSVGGPAETQYF. The CDR3 DNA reads TGTGCCTGGAGTGTTGGGGGCCCGGCGGAGACCCAGTACTTC.

This clonotype has just a few counts. This chain connects TRBV6-6 to TRBJ2-5; maybe TRBD2 (6 bases). The germline V and J ends were trimmed by 7 bases and 13 bases, with 16 bases remaining between them. The CDR3 length is 11 residues. In germline, CDR1 is MNHNY, CDR2 SVGAGI (reference sequence). The CDR3: CASNPPGERYF. The CDR3 DNA is TGTGCCAGCAACCCCCCGGGGGAGCGGTACTTC.

As regards this clonotype: An end of the junction does not agree with germline; a read error may underlie this. V and J are TRBV20-1 and TRBJ1-4; D remains ambiguous. Looked up from germline, CDR1 is DFQATT and CDR2 is SNEGSKA (reference sequence). The CDR3 contains 13 residues. This CDR3 reads CSASCGPNGKLFF. DNA for the CDR3: TGCAGTGCTAGCTGCGGACCGAATGGAAAACTGTTTTTT.

A few counts support this clonotype. This chain links TRBV5-1 with TRBJ2-3, with 9 bases fitting TRBD2. The length of the CDR3 is 15 residues. CDR1 is SGHRS and CDR2 is YFSETQ in the germline V gene. After removal of 4 bases from V and 1 base from J, the junction contained 4 bases not matched to a gene. The CDR3 coding sequence is TGCGCCAGCAGCACCCAGCGGGGGGGCACAGATACGCAGTATTTT. It translates to CASSTQRGGTDTQYF.

This clonotype has a handful of counts. The CDR3 spells CASSPGAGGSGYEQYF. CDR3 nucleotide sequence: TGTGCCAGCTCACCGGGCGCAGGGGGCTCTGGGTACGAGCAGTACTTC. The chain links TRBV18 to TRBJ2-7; 8 bases agree with TRBD1. The CDR3 extends over 16 amino acids. Germline CDR1 KGHSH, CDR2 LQKENI. Losses at the gene ends were 3 bases for V and 4 bases for J; bases not matched to a gene: 11.

The V call is TRBV29-1, the J call TRBJ2-4, with 8 positions matching TRBD1. The length of the CDR3 is 15 residues. Looked up from germline, CDR1 is SQVTM and CDR2 is ANQGSEA. Losses at the gene ends were 1 base for V and 3 bases for J; bases not matched to a gene: 5. CDR3: CSVEVLGQVKNIQYF. The CDR3 DNA is TGCAGCGTTGAAGTTCTGGGACAGGTCAAAAACATTCAGTACTTC.

The chain uses TRBV20-1 and TRBJ2-7; the D gene is possibly TRBD1 (5 bases). The V gene lost 3 bases and the J gene lost 0 bases, with 9 bases spanning the gap. The CDR3 totals 13 residues. The germline V gene encodes CDR1 DFQATT and CDR2 SNEGSKA (reference sequence). In DNA form, the CDR3 reads TGCAGTGCTAGTCAGGGCCTCTCCTACGAGCAGTACTTC. It is translated as CSASQGLSYEQYF.